Listed below are T cell receptor beta chains from one sample, sequenced in a study of patients and donors after allogeneic stem cell transplantation. TCRdb reanalysed the RT-PCR reads using MiXCR and keeps one entry per CDR3 protein. The table has under 200,000 distinct CDR3 sequences, 25% to 35% seen once. The sample comprised blood, either unsorted or a sorted T cell fraction (not recorded which). Receptors were obtained from a human donor who was either an allogeneic HSCT recipient or a stem cell or donor lymphocyte infusion donor (not recorded which). It is not recorded whose cells these are; they may come from a transplant donor. CDR3s include the opening cysteine and the closing phenylalanine or tryptophan. Each record gives: D gene, clone size, V gene, CDR3 length, J gene, CDR3 DNA, CDR3 protein. The D gene is left open where the match is weak. Size is stated for part of the rows, as once, few or many counts, or as a class when the clone is expanded.

d_gene: TRBD2
abundance: few
v_gene: TRBV7-9
len: 14
j_gene: TRBJ2-7
CDR3nt: TGTGCCAGCAGCTTAGGACTAGCGGGAGAGGAGCAGTACTTC
CDR3aa: CASSLGLAGEEQYF

d_gene: NA
abundance: NA
v_gene: TRBV6-2/TRBV6-3
len: 12
j_gene: TRBJ2-1
CDR3nt: TGTGCCAGCAACGGGGTAGACAGAGAGCAGTTCTTC
CDR3aa: CASNGVDREQFF

d_gene: NA
abundance: NA
v_gene: TRBV6-5
len: 12
j_gene: TRBJ2-1
CDR3nt: TGTGCCAGCAGTGAGTTCGGGGATGAGCAGTTCTTC
CDR3aa: CASSEFGDEQFF

d_gene: TRBD2
abundance: few
v_gene: TRBV29-1
len: 17
j_gene: TRBJ2-3
CDR3nt: TGCAGCGTTGAAGATTGGCCTAGCGGGAGAAGGGCAGATACGCAGTATTTT
CDR3aa: CSVEDWPSGRRADTQYF

d_gene: TRBD1
abundance: few
v_gene: TRBV15
len: 13
j_gene: TRBJ1-2
CDR3nt: TGTGCCACCAGCAGAGAGCACAGGGGGTTCTACACCTTC
CDR3aa: CATSREHRGFYTF

d_gene: NA
abundance: NA
v_gene: TRBV6-5
len: 13
j_gene: TRBJ2-1
CDR3nt: TGTGCCAGCAGGAGATTCTCCTACAATGAGCAGTTCTTC
CDR3aa: CASRRFSYNEQFF

d_gene: TRBD2
abundance: NA
v_gene: TRBV27
len: 15
j_gene: TRBJ2-2
CDR3nt: TGTGCCAGCACCTCGTTGGGACTAGCGGCCGGGGAGCTGTTTTTT
CDR3aa: CASTSLGLAAGELFF

d_gene: TRBD1
abundance: NA
v_gene: TRBV27
len: 19
j_gene: TRBJ1-5
CDR3nt: TGTGCCAGCAGTTTACGCGGGACAGGGGGCGGATTCGGCAATCAGCCCCAGCATTTT
CDR3aa: CASSLRGTGGGFGNQPQHF

d_gene: NA
abundance: NA
v_gene: TRBV20-1
len: 17
j_gene: TRBJ2-4
CDR3nt: TGCAGTGCTAGTCGTGCAGGGATTGTCATAGCCAAAAACATTCAGTACTTC
CDR3aa: CSASRAGIVIAKNIQYF

d_gene: NA
abundance: NA
v_gene: TRBV12-3/TRBV12-4
len: 17
j_gene: TRBJ1-3
CDR3nt: TGTGCCAGCAGTGCAACAGGTCTATCTCCCTCTGGAAACACCATATATTTT
CDR3aa: CASSATGLSPSGNTIYF

d_gene: NA
abundance: many
v_gene: TRBV12-3/TRBV12-4
len: 13
j_gene: TRBJ1-5
CDR3nt: TGTGCCAGCAGTTCGTCAAGGAATCAGCCCCAGCATTTT
CDR3aa: CASSSSRNQPQHF

d_gene: TRBD2
abundance: NA
v_gene: TRBV18
len: 12
j_gene: TRBJ2-7
CDR3nt: TGTGCCAGCTCACCACGGGAGGGCGAGCAGTACTTC
CDR3aa: CASSPREGEQYF

d_gene: NA
abundance: NA
v_gene: TRBV4-2
len: 16
j_gene: TRBJ1-5
CDR3nt: TGTGCCAGCAGCCTTCGTCCGACCGGTAGCAATCAGCCCCAGCATTTT
CDR3aa: CASSLRPTGSNQPQHF

d_gene: NA
abundance: few
v_gene: TRBV6-5
len: 15
j_gene: TRBJ2-4
CDR3nt: TGTGCCAGCAGTTACTCGAGAGCCGGGTTGGACATTCAGTACTTC
CDR3aa: CASSYSRAGLDIQYF

d_gene: NA
abundance: few
v_gene: TRBV29-1
len: 13
j_gene: TRBJ2-7
CDR3nt: TGCAGCGTTGGGGCCCTGCGTGACAACGAGCAGTACTTC
CDR3aa: CSVGALRDNEQYF

d_gene: NA
abundance: few
v_gene: TRBV18
len: 13
j_gene: TRBJ1-6
CDR3nt: TGTGCCAGCTCACCTGGGGGAGTTTCACCCCTCCACTTT
CDR3aa: CASSPGGVSPLHF

d_gene: NA
abundance: NA
v_gene: TRBV15
len: 12
j_gene: TRBJ2-1
CDR3nt: TGTGCCACCGCTGGTATAGTCGATGAGCAGTTCTTC
CDR3aa: CATAGIVDEQFF

d_gene: NA
abundance: few
v_gene: TRBV5-1
len: 15
j_gene: TRBJ2-7
CDR3nt: TGCGCCAGCAGCTTGGCTGGCTCAACCACCTACGAGCAGTACTTC
CDR3aa: CASSLAGSTTYEQYF

d_gene: TRBD2
abundance: NA
v_gene: TRBV24-1
len: 16
j_gene: TRBJ2-5
CDR3nt: TGTGCCACCAGTGATCCCCCCCGGGAGGGCAGTGAGACCCAGTACTTC
CDR3aa: CATSDPPREGSETQYF

d_gene: NA
abundance: NA
v_gene: TRBV9
len: 15
j_gene: TRBJ2-5
CDR3nt: TGTGCCAGCAGTCGTACAGAAGGGTTCCAAGAGACCCAGTACTTC
CDR3aa: CASSRTEGFQETQYF

d_gene: NA
abundance: few
v_gene: TRBV5-1
len: 13
j_gene: TRBJ2-7
CDR3nt: TGCGCCAGCAGCTTGCGGCGAGGCTACGAGCAGTACTTC
CDR3aa: CASSLRRGYEQYF

d_gene: TRBD1
abundance: NA
v_gene: TRBV20-1
len: 17
j_gene: TRBJ1-1
CDR3nt: TGCAGTGCCCCCGGGACAGGGGGCGAAAATGGAAACACTGAAGCTTTCTTT
CDR3aa: CSAPGTGGENGNTEAFF

d_gene: TRBD1
abundance: NA
v_gene: TRBV4-3
len: 12
j_gene: TRBJ1-1
CDR3nt: TGCGCCAGCAGCCCAGGGGGTCTCGGAGCTTTCTTT
CDR3aa: CASSPGGLGAFF

d_gene: NA
abundance: NA
v_gene: TRBV12-3/TRBV12-4
len: 13
j_gene: TRBJ2-5
CDR3nt: TGTGCCAGCAGTTCCCACGGACAAGAGACCCAGTACTTC
CDR3aa: CASSSHGQETQYF

d_gene: NA
abundance: few
v_gene: TRBV18
len: 12
j_gene: TRBJ1-5
CDR3nt: TGTGCCAGCTCACCAAGGGGCCAGCCCCAGCATTTT
CDR3aa: CASSPRGQPQHF

d_gene: TRBD2
abundance: NA
v_gene: TRBV5-1
len: 15
j_gene: TRBJ2-3
CDR3nt: TGCGCCAGCAGCTCTCTAGCGGGAGCTCCAGATACGCAGTATTTT
CDR3aa: CASSSLAGAPDTQYF

d_gene: NA
abundance: NA
v_gene: TRBV7-2
len: 14
j_gene: TRBJ2-5
CDR3nt: TGTGCCAGCAGCTTAGGGGTTGTTCAAGAGACCCAGTACTTC
CDR3aa: CASSLGVVQETQYF

d_gene: NA
abundance: many
v_gene: TRBV24-1
len: 12
j_gene: TRBJ1-2
CDR3nt: TGTGCCACCGGGGCCCAATACCATGGCTACACCTTC
CDR3aa: CATGAQYHGYTF

d_gene: TRBD1
abundance: many
v_gene: TRBV3-1
len: 18
j_gene: TRBJ1-6
CDR3nt: TGTGCCAGCAGCCCGTACGGGACAGGGGGTGGATATAATTCACCCCTCCACTTT
CDR3aa: CASSPYGTGGGYNSPLHF

d_gene: NA
abundance: NA
v_gene: TRBV2
len: 12
j_gene: TRBJ2-7
CDR3nt: TGTGCCAGCACCCAGGGCTCCTACGAGCAGTACTTC
CDR3aa: CASTQGSYEQYF

d_gene: NA
abundance: few
v_gene: TRBV4-1
len: 15
j_gene: TRBJ2-7
CDR3nt: TGCGCCAGCAGCCAAGATAAAACCCTCTCCTACGAGCAGTACTTC
CDR3aa: CASSQDKTLSYEQYF

d_gene: TRBD1
abundance: many
v_gene: TRBV12-3/TRBV12-4
len: 14
j_gene: TRBJ1-5
CDR3nt: TGTGCCAGCAGTCGGACAGGGTTTTACCAGCCCCAGCATTTT
CDR3aa: CASSRTGFYQPQHF